Listed here are 27 T cell receptor beta chains from one sample, sequenced in a study of T cell changes during pregnancy in multiple sclerosis. TCRdb's copy holds only in-frame clones and misses some; the assay was immunoSEQ multiplex PCR. Of about 36,000 clones detected, more than 75% appear once; the ten largest clones hold roughly 0.56%. Material: CD4+ T cells from peripheral blood mononuclear cells, obtained in the first trimester of pregnancy. Receptors originate from a female donor with multiple sclerosis, enrolled in a pregnancy study.

The chain is built from TRBV29-1 and TRBJ2-7, with 9 bases lining up with TRBD1. The J segment lost 2 bases and the V segment lost 7 bases, leaving 12 bases of the junction unmatched. The CDR3 spans 15 residues. Germline V gives CDR1 SQVTM, CDR2 ANQGSEA. CDR3 sequence reads: CSASPPGTGPYEQYF. Here the CDR3 DNA reads TGCAGCGCCTCCCCGCCCGGGACAGGGCCCTACGAGCAGTACTTC.

The V and J genes are TRBV5-1 and TRBJ2-7, with 9 nucleotides matching TRBD1. With V trimmed by 3 bases and J by 2 bases, 3 bases remained unmatched. Germline V gene lookup returns CDR1 SGHRS and CDR2 YFSETQ. This CDR3 comprises 14 residues. The CDR3 DNA is TGCGCCAGCAGCTACGGGACAGGGACCTACGAGCAGTACTTC. Translation: CASSYGTGTYEQYF.

J is TRBJ2-1 and V is TRBV9; 10 positions match TRBD2. The junction had 9 bases not matched to a gene; V was cut back by 2 bases and J by 4 bases. There are 17 residues in the CDR3. CDR1 SGDLS and CDR2 YYNGEE come from the germline V gene. Written as DNA, the CDR3 is TGTGCCAGCAGCGTTATAAGCGGGAGGGCCGTTTACAATGAGCAGTTCTTC. It codes for CASSVISGRAVYNEQFF.

The chain is built from TRBV18 and TRBJ2-5; possible D gene TRBD1, 6 bases. The CDR3 is 15 amino acids. V lost 1 base, J lost 2 bases, and 11 bases lay in between. In germline, CDR1 is KGHSH, CDR2 LQKENI. The CDR3 bases are TGTGCCAGCTCACCACTCTACAGGGTACAAGAGACCCAGTACTTC. It is translated as CASSPLYRVQETQYF.

The gene calls are TRBV7-8 and TRBJ2-1, with 12 bases identical to TRBD2. The germline CDR1 and CDR2 sequences are SGHVS and FQNEAQ. This CDR3 spans 15 amino acids. The V gene end was trimmed by 7 bases and the J gene end by 8 bases; junction bases not matched to a gene: 9. The CDR3 is CASIDLAGGTHEQFF. The CDR3 bases are TGTGCCAGCATCGATCTAGCGGGAGGGACCCATGAGCAGTTCTTC. Variable domain in full (rest from reference TRBV7-8 and TRBJ2-1): GAGVSQSPRYKVAKRGQDVALRCDPISGHVSLFWYQQALGQGPEFLTYFQNEAQLDKSGLPSDRFFAERPEGSVSTLKIQRTQQEDSAVYLCASIDLAGGTHEQFFGPGTRLTVL.

V and J are TRBV19 and TRBJ2-5, with D possibly being TRBD2 (5 bases). CDR1 is LNHDA, CDR2 SQIVND, per germline (reference sequence). The CDR3 runs 15 residues. The V end was cut by 7 bases, the J end by 1 base, with 16 bases between. CDR3 DNA sequence: TGTGCCAGTAAGGGCCTCGGACTGATCCAAGAGACCCAGTACTTC. Its translation is CASKGLGLIQETQYF.

The J gene is TRBJ1-1, the V gene TRBV7-2, with 8 bases fitting TRBD1. With V trimmed by 1 base and J by 5 bases, 6 bases remained unmatched. The V gene's germline CDR1 is SGHTA and CDR2 FQGNSA. CDR3 length equals 15 residues. The CDR3 nucleotides read TGTGCCAGCAGCTTAGGCAGGGGGCGGGAGACTGAAGCTTTCTTT. Amino acid sequence: CASSLGRGRETEAFF.

The chain uses TRBV6-1 and TRBJ1-6, with D perhaps matching TRBD1 (5 bases). There are 13 residues in the CDR3. Germline V gene sequence: CDR1 MNHNS, CDR2 SASEGT. Trimming removed 5 bases at V and 9 bases at J, with 11 bases between. CDR3 DNA: TGTGCCAGCAGTCTAGCCGGGGGTTCACCCCTCCACTTT. Its protein is CASSLAGGSPLHF.

CDR3: CASSLGTPAGELFF. The CDR3, as DNA: TGTGCCAGCAGCCTCGGGACTCCGGCCGGGGAGCTGTTTTTT. This chain links TRBV14 with TRBJ2-2; tentatively, D is TRBD2 (6 bases). The CDR3 has 14 residues. V dropped 4 bases and J dropped 6 bases, with 12 bases sitting between them. Germline V gene data show CDR1 as SGHDN and CDR2 as FVKESK.

About this clone: It may be a read error: a sequence one base away is much more abundant. The sample has other DNA sequences that encode this CDR3 too. The J gene is TRBJ1-1, the V gene TRBV19; D ambiguous. Germline CDR1 reads LNHDA; CDR2 reads SQIVND (reference sequence). The CDR3 has 13 amino acids. Trimming left V 5 bases short and J 1 base short, with 8 bases between. CDR3 region: CASSPTQNTEAFF. The CDR3 nucleotides read TGTGCCAGTAGTCCTACGCAGAACACTGAAGCTTTCTTT. The full variable domain, its missing parts supplied by reference TRBV19 and TRBJ1-1, is DGGITQSPKYLFRKEGQNVTLSCEQNLNHDAMYWYRQDPGQGLRLIYYSQIVNDFQKGDIAEGYSVSREKKESFPLTVTSAQKNPTAFYLCASSPTQNTEAFFGQGTRLTVV.

The chain links TRBV4-1 to TRBJ1-2, with no clear D. V was clipped by 1 base and J by 0 bases, with 12 bases between them. Germline values: CDR1 MGHRA, CDR2 YSYEKL. The CDR3 is 16 amino acids. The CDR3 DNA follows: TGCGCCAGCAGCCAAGGTACAGCCCCAGCTAACTATGGCTACACCTTC. Its protein is CASSQGTAPANYGYTF.

The V call is TRBV7-8, the J call TRBJ1-1; D is possibly TRBD1 (6 bases). Germline V gene lookup returns CDR1 SGHVS and CDR2 FQNEAQ. This CDR3 has 14 residues. Trimming removed 6 bases from V and 8 bases from J, with 19 bases in between. CDR3 coding DNA: TGTGCCAGCAGTCCCGGGACAAGGCATAGGGAAGCTTTCTTT. Translated, it gives CASSPGTRHREAFF.

The V gene is TRBV7-2, the J gene TRBJ2-1; 9 nucleotides match TRBD2. Germline CDR1 reads SGHTA; CDR2 reads FQGNSA. This CDR3 is 16 amino acids long. Germline trimming cut 4 bases from V and 0 bases from J; bases unmatched to any gene: 4. The CDR3 loop is CASSSWTSVSYNEQFF. CDR3 nucleotide sequence: TGTGCCAGCAGCTCTTGGACTAGCGTCTCCTACAATGAGCAGTTCTTC.

There are a few counts of this clone. J is TRBJ1-3 and V is TRBV6-6; D may be TRBD1 (5 bases). V dropped 6 bases and J dropped 4 bases, with 16 bases sitting between them. This CDR3 has 15 amino acids. CDR1 is MNHNY, CDR2 SVGAGI, per germline (reference sequence). The CDR3 reads CASSFLTGVGNTIYF. The DNA for the CDR3 is TGTGCCAGCAGCTTCTTAACAGGAGTGGGAAACACCATATATTTT.

V usage is TRBV5-1 and J usage is TRBJ2-7; 8 bases map to TRBD2. The CDR3 extends over 16 amino acids. Trimming cost V 4 bases and J 4 bases; bases outside gene matches: 13. In germline, CDR1 is SGHRS, CDR2 YFSETQ. CDR3 bases: TGCGCCAGCAGCACAAGACTAGCGCGACGCCTTTACGAGCAGTACTTC. The encoded protein is CASSTRLARRLYEQYF.

This chain uses TRBV2 with TRBJ1-5; D ambiguous. CDR3 length: 14 residues. The germline CDR1 and CDR2 sequences are SNHLY and FYNNEI. Trimming cost V 3 bases and J 6 bases, with 12 bases left between them. The CDR3 DNA reads TGTGCCAGCAGTGAGGAGTGGAGGTCTCAGCCCCAGCATTTT. Residues: CASSEEWRSQPQHF.

The rearrangement links TRBV11-2 to TRBJ1-2; D may be TRBD1 (5 bases). The CDR3 runs to 13 residues. The germline V and J ends were trimmed by 1 base and 2 bases, with 5 bases remaining between them. From germline, CDR1 is SGHAT and CDR2 FQNNGV. The chain's CDR3 is CASSLAGNYGYTF. DNA of the CDR3: TGTGCCAGCAGCTTAGCAGGGAACTATGGCTACACCTTC.

The rearrangement joins TRBV7-9 to TRBJ1-5, with D tentatively TRBD1 (5 bases). The CDR3 is 14 residues long. V was pared by 4 bases and J by 5 bases, with 12 bases between. Germline loops: CDR1 SEHNR, CDR2 FQNEAQ (reference sequence). DNA for the CDR3: TGTGCCAGCAGCTCGACAGTGGACGATCAGCCCCAGCATTTT. It specifies CASSSTVDDQPQHF.

The chain carries TRBV9 and TRBJ1-1; D gene ambiguous. CDR3 length equals 13 residues. The V gene lost 4 bases and the J gene lost 4 bases, with 11 bases spanning the gap. The germline V gene has CDR1 SGDLS and CDR2 YYNGEE. CDR3 bases: TGTGCCAGCAGCCAAAACATCTTCACTGAAGCTTTCTTT. Its protein is CASSQNIFTEAFF.

The gene calls are TRBV5-8 and TRBJ1-5; maybe TRBD1 (6 bases). Germline lookup yields CDR1 SGHTS and CDR2 YDEGEE. The CDR3 length is 13 residues. Trimming left V 3 bases short and J 9 bases short, with 13 bases between. The CDR3 region is CASSWGGGRPQHF. The CDR3 DNA follows: TGTGCCAGCAGCTGGGGGGGCGGTCGGCCCCAGCATTTT.

The V call is TRBV19, the J call TRBJ2-7; D perhaps matches TRBD1 (6 bases). CDR1 and CDR2 (germline): LNHDA, SQIVND (reference sequence). V was shortened by 3 bases and J by 2 bases, with 14 bases between the two germline ends. The CDR3 runs to 15 residues. The CDR3 nucleotides are TGTGCCAGTAGTATCTCACAGGGAAGTCCCTACGAGCAGTACTTC. Translating it yields CASSISQGSPYEQYF.

This sequence joins TRBV7-9 and TRBJ2-4; no firm D call. This CDR3 spans 14 amino acids. In germline, CDR1 is SEHNR, CDR2 FQNEAQ (reference sequence). The ends were cut back, 5 bases at V and 0 bases at J, with 8 bases in the middle. This CDR3 is CASSPSIAKNIQYF. The DNA for the CDR3 is TGTGCCAGCAGCCCTAGTATAGCCAAAAACATTCAGTACTTC.

The chain recombines TRBV6-6 with TRBJ1-1, with D maybe TRBD1 (5 bases). The ends were cut back, 2 bases at V and 5 bases at J, with 12 bases in the middle. This CDR3 has 14 residues. Per germline, CDR1 MNHNY and CDR2 SVGAGI (reference sequence). The CDR3 is CASSYKVGRTEAFF. The DNA for the CDR3 is TGTGCCAGCAGTTACAAGGTGGGGCGGACTGAAGCTTTCTTT.

The J gene is TRBJ2-5, the V gene TRBV11-3; 8 positions match TRBD2. Trimming removed 5 bases from V and 4 bases from J; junction bases left unmatched: 3. The CDR3 length is 13 residues. Germline values: CDR1 SGHNT, CDR2 YENEEA. The CDR3 loop is CASSLAGGETQYF. The CDR3, as DNA: TGTGCCAGCAGCCTCGCGGGGGGAGAGACCCAGTACTTC. The whole variable domain, filled in from reference TRBV11-3 and TRBJ2-5, reads EAGVVQSPRYKIIEKKQPVAFWCNPISGHNTLYWYLQNLGQGPELLIRYENEEAVDDSQLPKDRFSAERLKGVDSTLKIQPAELGDSAVYLCASSLAGGETQYFGPGTRLLVL.

The rearrangement uses TRBV29-1 and TRBJ1-6; 9 nucleotides line up with TRBD1. Trimming at V came to 5 bases and at J to 6 bases, leaving 2 bases not matched to a gene. Germline CDR1 SQVTM, CDR2 ANQGSEA. The CDR3 runs to 13 residues. The CDR3 loop reads CSVMTGGNSPLHF. CDR3 nucleotide sequence: TGCAGCGTTATGACAGGGGGTAATTCACCCCTCCACTTT.

The chain is built from TRBV5-6 and TRBJ1-1; 7 nucleotides line up with TRBD1. V gave up 5 bases and J gave up 0 bases; unmatched junction bases: 7. CDR1 and CDR2 (germline): SGHDT, YYEEEE. The CDR3 runs to 15 residues. The CDR3 reads CASRFSDRLNTEAFF. The CDR3 DNA follows: TGTGCCAGCAGGTTTTCGGACAGGCTGAACACTGAAGCTTTCTTT.

The gene calls are TRBV19 and TRBJ1-5; 8 bases line up with TRBD1. Germline assignment: CDR1 LNHDA and CDR2 SQIVND (reference sequence). V was pared by 4 bases and J by 5 bases, with 7 bases of the junction left unmatched. The CDR3 contains 15 residues. This CDR3 is CASSTRTGSYQPQHF. DNA for the CDR3: TGTGCCAGTAGTACCAGGACAGGGTCTTATCAGCCCCAGCATTTT.